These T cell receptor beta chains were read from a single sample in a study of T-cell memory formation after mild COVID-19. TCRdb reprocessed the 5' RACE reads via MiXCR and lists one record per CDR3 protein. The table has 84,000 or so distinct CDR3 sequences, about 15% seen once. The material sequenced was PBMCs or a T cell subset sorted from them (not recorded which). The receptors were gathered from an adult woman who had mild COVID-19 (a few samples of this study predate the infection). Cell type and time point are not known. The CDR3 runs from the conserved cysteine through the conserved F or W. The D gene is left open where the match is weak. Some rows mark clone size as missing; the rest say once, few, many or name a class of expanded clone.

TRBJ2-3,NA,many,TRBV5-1,TGCGCCAGCAGCTTGGCCGCAGACACAGATACGCAGTATTTT,CASSLAADTDTQYF
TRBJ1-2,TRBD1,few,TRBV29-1,TGCAGCGTTCTCGGGACAGAAGATTATGGCTACACCTTC,CSVLGTEDYGYTF
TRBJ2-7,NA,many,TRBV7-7,TGTGCTAGCAGCTTAGGGGACGGGTCCTACGAGCAGTACTTC,CASSLGDGSYEQYF
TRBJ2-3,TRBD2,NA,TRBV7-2,TGTGCCAGCAGCTCCTCGACTAGCGGGGGGGCCCTGGGCACAGATACGCAGTATTTT,CASSSSTSGGALGTDTQYF
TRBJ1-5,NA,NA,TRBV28,TGTGCCAGCAGTTTTTTCGAGGTACCCAATCAGCCCCAGCATTTT,CASSFFEVPNQPQHF
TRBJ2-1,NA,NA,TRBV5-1,TGCGCCAGCAGCTTGTACAGACACAATGAGCAGTTCTTC,CASSLYRHNEQFF
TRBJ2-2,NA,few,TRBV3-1,TGTGCCAGCAGCCCGCGGGACAGCACGAACACCGGGGAGCTGTTTTTT,CASSPRDSTNTGELFF
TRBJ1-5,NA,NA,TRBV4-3,TGCGCCAGCAGCCAAGCCGGTAATAGCAATCAGCCCCAGCATTTT,CASSQAGNSNQPQHF
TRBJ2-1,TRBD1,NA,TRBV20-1,TGCAGTACCCGGGACAGGGTGAAGGGTGAGCAGTTCTTC,CSTRDRVKGEQFF
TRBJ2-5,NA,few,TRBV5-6,TGTGCCAGCAGCTTCAGTGGTACAGAAGAGACCCAGTACTTC,CASSFSGTEETQYF
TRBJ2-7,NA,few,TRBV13,TGTGCCAGCAGCTTAATGTTGCGCGAGCAGTACTTC,CASSLMLREQYF
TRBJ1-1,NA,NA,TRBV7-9,TGTGCCAGCAGCTTCGACTCCAACACTGAAGCTTTCTTT,CASSFDSNTEAFF
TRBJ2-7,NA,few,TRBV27,TGTGCCAGCACCCCGGGGGGCCCAAGCTACGAGCAGTACTTC,CASTPGGPSYEQYF
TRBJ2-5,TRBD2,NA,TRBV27,TGTGCCAGCAGTCCGCCTAGCGGGACATCTCAAGAGACCCAGTACTTC,CASSPPSGTSQETQYF
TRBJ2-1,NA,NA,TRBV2,TGTGCCAGCAGTGAAGCCTTGACAGATATGCAGTTCTTC,CASSEALTDMQFF
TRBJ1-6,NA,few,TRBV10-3,TGTGCCATCAGTGAGTCGACCGTTCCCGAGCACTTT,CAISESTVPEHF
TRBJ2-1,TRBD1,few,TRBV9,TGTGCCAGCAGCCTAAGACAGGGTCAGTCCTACAATGAGCAGTTCTTC,CASSLRQGQSYNEQFF
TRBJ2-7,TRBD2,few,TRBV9,TGTGCCAGCAGCCCACTAGGGACTAGCGGGGGATACGAGCAGTACTTC,CASSPLGTSGGYEQYF
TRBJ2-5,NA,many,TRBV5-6,TGTGCCAGCAGCTTGACCAGGGTGGGGCTTGAGGAGACCCAGTACTTC,CASSLTRVGLEETQYF
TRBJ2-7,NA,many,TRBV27,TGTGCCAGCAGTTTCAAGGGGTACTCCTACGAGCAGTACTTC,CASSFKGYSYEQYF
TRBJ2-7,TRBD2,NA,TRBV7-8,TGTGCCAGCAGCTTGTCGACTAGCGGGACTTCCCCAAGCTACGAGCAGTACTTC,CASSLSTSGTSPSYEQYF
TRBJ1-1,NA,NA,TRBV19,TGTGCCAGTAGTATAGGGATTGGCACTGAAGCTTTCTTT,CASSIGIGTEAFF
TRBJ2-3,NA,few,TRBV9,TGTGCCAGCAGCCCCGGGTTCCCAGATACGCAGTATTTT,CASSPGFPDTQYF
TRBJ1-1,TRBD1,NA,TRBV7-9,TGTGCCAGCAGCTCCGGGACAGGGACCACTGAAGCTTTCTTT,CASSSGTGTTEAFF
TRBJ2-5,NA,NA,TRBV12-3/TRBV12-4,TGTGCCAGCAGTCTCTCGTACCAAGAGACCCAGTACTTC,CASSLSYQETQYF
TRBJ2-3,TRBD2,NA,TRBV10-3,TGTGCCATCAGTGAGGGGGGTCTAGCGGAATCCACAGATACGCAGTATTTT,CAISEGGLAESTDTQYF
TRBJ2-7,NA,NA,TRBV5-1,TGCGCCAGCAATGCAGAGAGCTCCTACGAGCAGTACTTC,CASNAESSYEQYF
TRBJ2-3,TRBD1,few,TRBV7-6,TGTGCCAGCAGCTCGAGGGACAGGGGAGATACGCAGTATTTT,CASSSRDRGDTQYF
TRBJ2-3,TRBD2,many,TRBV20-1,TGCAGTGCTAGAGAATTAGCGGGTCTTACCACAGATACGCAGTATTTT,CSARELAGLTTDTQYF
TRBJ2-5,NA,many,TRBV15,TGTGCCACCAGCAGAGACAGGGGAGAAGAGGAGACCCAGTACTTC,CATSRDRGEEETQYF
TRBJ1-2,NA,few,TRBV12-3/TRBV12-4,TGTGCCAGCAGTCCAGGACCAAAGAGGGGCTACACCTTC,CASSPGPKRGYTF
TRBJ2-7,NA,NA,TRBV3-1,TGTGCCAGCAGCCTGGCAGGGTCCAACGAGCAGTACTTC,CASSLAGSNEQYF
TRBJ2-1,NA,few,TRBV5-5,TGTGCCAGCAGCTTGAGACAGGTCTACAATGAGCAGTTCTTC,CASSLRQVYNEQFF
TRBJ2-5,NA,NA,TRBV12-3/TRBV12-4,TGTGCCAGCAGTTTCCCTATCCTACAAGAGACCCAGTACTTC,CASSFPILQETQYF
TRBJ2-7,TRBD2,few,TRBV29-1,TGCAGCGTTGGGGAGGGCCACTACGAGCAGTACTTC,CSVGEGHYEQYF
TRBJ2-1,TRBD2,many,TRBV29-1,TGCAGCGTTGAAGATGGGAGGGCGTCCTACAATGAGCAGTTCTTC,CSVEDGRASYNEQFF
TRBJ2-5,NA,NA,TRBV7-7,TGTGCTAGCAGCTTAGATATTACCACGGAGACCCAGTACTTC,CASSLDITTETQYF
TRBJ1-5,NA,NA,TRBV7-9,TGTGCCAGCAGCTTAGTCTTAGGACAAGGTAGCAATCAGCCCCAGCATTTT,CASSLVLGQGSNQPQHF
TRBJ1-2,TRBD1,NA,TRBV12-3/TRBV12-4,TGTGCCAGCAGTCCTGGACAGGGCCTCTCTGGCTACACCTTC,CASSPGQGLSGYTF
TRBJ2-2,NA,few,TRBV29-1,TGCAGCGTCCATTACACCGGGGAGCTGTTTTTT,CSVHYTGELFF
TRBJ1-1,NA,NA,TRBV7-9,TGTGCCAGCAGCGAACTACTGGGACTGAGCACTGAAGCTTTCTTT,CASSELLGLSTEAFF
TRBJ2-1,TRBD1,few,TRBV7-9,TGTGCCAGCAGAACCCGGGACAGGGCTAACAATGAGCAGTTCTTC,CASRTRDRANNEQFF
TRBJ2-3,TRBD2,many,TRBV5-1,TGCGCCAGCAGCCCCCTAGCGGGGAGCACAGATACGCAGTATTTT,CASSPLAGSTDTQYF
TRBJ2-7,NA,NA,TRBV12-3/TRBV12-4,TGTGCCAGCAGTTTATCAGGGCTGAACTCACACTACGAGCAGTACTTC,CASSLSGLNSHYEQYF
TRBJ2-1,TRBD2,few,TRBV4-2,TGTGCCAGCAGCCAAGCCCTAGCGGCGAATTTCCCCGCCCACAATGAGCAGTTCTTC,CASSQALAANFPAHNEQFF
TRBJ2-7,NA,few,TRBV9,TGTGCCAGCAGCGTAGTTGGAGGTTCCTACGAGCAGTACTTC,CASSVVGGSYEQYF
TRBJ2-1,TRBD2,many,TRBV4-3,TGCGCCAGCAGCCAAGATCTAGCGGGAGGGGATGAGCAGTTCTTC,CASSQDLAGGDEQFF
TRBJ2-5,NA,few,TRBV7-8,TGTGCCAGCAGCAGCCTGGTGCGAACCCAAGAGACCCAGTACTTC,CASSSLVRTQETQYF
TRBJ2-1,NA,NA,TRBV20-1,TGCAGTGCTAGCCCCCGGGACCAGTACAATGAGCAGTTCTTC,CSASPRDQYNEQFF
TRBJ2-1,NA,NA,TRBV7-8,TGTGCCAGCAGCTTCAAGAGCTGGGGGACTGCCTACAATGAGCAGTTCTTC,CASSFKSWGTAYNEQFF
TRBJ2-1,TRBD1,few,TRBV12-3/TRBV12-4,TGTGCCAGCACTCTAGGGGGCTGGGATGAGCAGTTCTTC,CASTLGGWDEQFF
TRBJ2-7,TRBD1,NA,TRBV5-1,TGCGCCAGCAGCTGGGACAGGGGGCACCACGAGCAGTACTTC,CASSWDRGHHEQYF
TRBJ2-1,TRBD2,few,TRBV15,TGTGCCACCAGCAGATCCGGGACTAGCGGGGGGAATATCTACAATGAGCAGTTCTTC,CATSRSGTSGGNIYNEQFF
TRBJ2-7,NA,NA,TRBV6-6,TGTGCCAGCAGTTACTCGCAGGTTACTTACGAGCAGTACTTC,CASSYSQVTYEQYF
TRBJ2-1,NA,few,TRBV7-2,TGTGCCAGCAGTCATAGAGCGGTAGACAATGAGCAGTTCTTC,CASSHRAVDNEQFF
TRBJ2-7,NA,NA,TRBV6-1,TGTGCCAGCAGCTCCCTCGTGTTAGGGGGGCGTGACGAGCAGTACTTC,CASSSLVLGGRDEQYF
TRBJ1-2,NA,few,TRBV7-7,TGTGCTGTTCGGGACACCCACTATGGCTACACCTTC,CAVRDTHYGYTF
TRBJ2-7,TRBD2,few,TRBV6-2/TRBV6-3,TGTGCCAGCACTAGCGGAGTGGGGTACGAGCAGTACTTC,CASTSGVGYEQYF
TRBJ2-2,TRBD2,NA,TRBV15,TGTGCCACCAGCAGAGATGGGGGGGCGAACACCGGGGAGCTGTTTTTT,CATSRDGGANTGELFF
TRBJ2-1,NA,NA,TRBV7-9,TGTGCCAGCAGCTCCCTACGGGGGACGGACTACAATGAGCAGTTCTTC,CASSSLRGTDYNEQFF